This TCR beta chain was sequenced during a study of blood T cell repertoires in COVID-19. The germline V gene has CDR1 MGHDK and CDR2 SYGVNS. The CDR3 extends over 18 amino acids. V was pared by 3 bases and J by 0 bases, with 11 bases of the junction left unmatched. Only in-frame clones appear in the TCRdb table, and some are missing; sequencing was by immunoSEQ multiplex PCR. Here the sample spans some 150,000 clones, around 83% being singletons. The chain uses TRBV25-1 and TRBJ2-1; 7 bases agree with TRBD2. Sequencing was done on a sample of peripheral blood. The receptor comes from a woman older than 75 in a cohort sampled during active or convalescent COVID-19. CDR3 sequence reads: CASSDMAGVSSSYNEQFF. CDR3 bases: TGTGCCAGCAGTGACATGGCGGGAGTTAGTAGCTCCTACAATGAGCAGTTCTTC.